Presented here are 15 T cell receptor beta chains from one specimen sequenced in a study of a mutant IDH1 vaccine in newly diagnosed glioma. These receptors have no identified antigens. Some clones are missing from TCRdb's copy, which holds only in-frame ones; the method was immunoSEQ multiplex PCR. The sample contains around 57,000 clones, around nine tenths of which appear only once. Stated time point: week 11, during vaccination. Each dose of the vaccine consisted of 300 ug of mutant IDH1 20-mer peptide, with topical imiquimod. This sample comprised PBMCs, obtained from a glioma patient whose treatment included an IDH1 peptide vaccine. The source of these receptors is a man aged 40-50 years with glioma.

V is TRBV7-9 and J is TRBJ2-5; 11 bases align to TRBD1. Germline lookup yields CDR1 SEHNR and CDR2 FQNEAQ (reference sequence). The CDR3 contains 15 residues. V lost 1 base, J lost 5 bases, and 3 bases stayed unmatched. CDR3 DNA sequence: TGTGCCAGCAGCTTAGGGACAGGGGGCCGGGAGACCCAGTACTTC. Translating it yields CASSLGTGGRETQYF.

V and J are TRBV11-2 and TRBJ2-1; the D gene is possibly TRBD2 (5 bases). The CDR3 extends over 16 amino acids. CDR1 is SGHAT and CDR2 is FQNNGV in the germline V gene. Between the trimmed V and J ends, which lost 0 bases and 6 bases, there was a span of 15 bases. For the CDR3, the DNA is TGTGCCAGCAGCTTAGAAGGTTCGGGAACTATCAATGAGCAGTTCTTC. As protein: CASSLEGSGTINEQFF. The variable domain in full, completed from reference TRBV11-2 and TRBJ2-1, reads EAGVAQSPRYKIIEKRQSVAFWCNPISGHATLYWYQQILGQGPKLLIQFQNNGVVDDSQLPKDRFSAERLKGVDSTLKIQPAKLEDSAVYLCASSLEGSGTINEQFFGPGTRLTVL.

The chain uses TRBV7-3 and TRBJ2-7, with D possibly being TRBD1 (5 bases). The V and J ends lost 2 bases and 5 bases respectively, with 10 bases between them. The CDR3 sequence is 13 residues long. Looked up from germline, CDR1 is SGHTA and CDR2 is FQGTGA. The CDR3 region has the DNA TGTGCCAGCAGCTTACAGGGTTTCAACGAGCAGTACTTC. Translated: CASSLQGFNEQYF.

The V gene is TRBV6-1, the J gene TRBJ1-4, with a weak D call TRBD1 (6 bases). The CDR3 runs 17 residues. Germline V gene sequence: CDR1 MNHNS, CDR2 SASEGT. V gave up 1 base and J gave up 0 bases, with 12 bases separating them. CDR3 nucleotide sequence: TGTGCCAGCAGTGAAGGGGGGGGCCTTGCAACTAATGAAAAACTGTTTTTT. It specifies CASSEGGGLATNEKLFF.

This clone was seen a few times. The V call is TRBV2, the J call TRBJ2-1; 9 bases line up with TRBD2. V was pared by 7 bases and J by 7 bases, with 11 bases of the junction left unmatched. The CDR3 contains 15 residues. CDR1 SNHLY and CDR2 FYNNEI come from the germline V gene. Here the CDR3 DNA reads TGTGCCAGCAATCCTAGCGGGGCCCTTAAAAATGAGCAGTTCTTC. Translated, it gives CASNPSGALKNEQFF.

The chain joins TRBV5-6 to TRBJ2-4; 8 bases line up with TRBD1. This CDR3 has 16 amino acids. Germline CDR1 SGHDT, CDR2 YYEEEE. The J segment lost 0 bases and the V segment lost 7 bases, leaving 9 bases of the junction unmatched. CDR3 coding DNA: TGTGCCAGCGAATTCAGGGGGCGCAGAGCCAAAAACATTCAGTACTTC. Translating it yields CASEFRGRRAKNIQYF.

The chain couples TRBV19 to TRBJ1-5; D unresolved. Trimming stripped 1 base from V and 1 base from J, with 8 bases between. The CDR3 consists of 15 residues. Germline CDR1 and CDR2: LNHDA and SQIVND (reference sequence). The CDR3 region has the DNA TGTGCCAGTAGTATAGCAGGTAGGAGCAATCAGCCCCAGCATTTT. It translates to CASSIAGRSNQPQHF.

This chain uses TRBV25-1 with TRBJ2-2; D uncertain. V dropped 2 bases and J dropped 7 bases, with 8 bases sitting between them. The CDR3 length is 13 residues. CDR1 and CDR2 (germline): MGHDK, SYGVNS. Written as DNA, the CDR3 is TGTGCCAGCAGTGAACACTTTGACGGGGAGCTGTTTTTT. This translates into CASSEHFDGELFF.

CDR3 DNA sequence: TGTGCCAGCCAGACAGTGGGAGATACGCAGTATTTT. Translated: CASQTVGDTQYF. This rearrangement joins TRBV19 to TRBJ2-3; a weak D match, TRBD1 (5 bases). The CDR3 loop spans 12 amino acids. V lost 9 bases and J 5 bases, leaving 12 bases between the germline ends. Looked up from germline, CDR1 is LNHDA and CDR2 is SQIVND (reference sequence).

The chain is built from TRBV4-3 and TRBJ2-7; 10 bases fit TRBD2. This CDR3 contains 16 residues. Germline V gene lookup returns CDR1 LGHNA and CDR2 YSLEER. V was pared by 0 bases and J by 3 bases, with 5 bases of the junction left unmatched. For the CDR3, the DNA is TGCGCCAGCAGCCAAGATTTGGCTAGCGGGAGCTACGAGCAGTACTTC. Residues: CASSQDLASGSYEQYF.

The V gene is TRBV11-2, the J gene TRBJ2-4; D is perhaps TRBD2 (5 bases). The germline V and J ends were trimmed by 2 bases and 3 bases, with 14 bases remaining between them. Per the germline V gene, CDR1 is SGHAT and CDR2 is FQNNGV. The CDR3 covers 16 residues. CDR3 protein: CASSLMIGGGKNIQYF. The CDR3 nucleotides are TGTGCCAGCAGCTTAATGATAGGAGGAGGCAAAAACATTCAGTACTTC.

The chain uses TRBV29-1 and TRBJ1-1, with D maybe TRBD1 (5 bases). The CDR3 runs 13 residues. Looked up from germline, CDR1 is SQVTM and CDR2 is ANQGSEA. Trimming cost V 7 bases and J 1 base, with 13 bases left between them. The CDR3 loop reads CSATSGGNTEAFF. CDR3 in DNA: TGCAGCGCCACAAGCGGGGGGAACACTGAAGCTTTCTTT.

The rearrangement uses TRBV5-1 and TRBJ2-2; possibly TRBD1 or TRBD2 for D (5 bases each). CDR3 size: 16 residues. CDR1 and CDR2 (germline): SGHRS, YFSETQ. V lost 3 bases and J 0 bases, leaving 12 bases between the germline ends. The CDR3 region is CASSSRDGSNTGELFF. The CDR3 DNA follows: TGCGCCAGCAGCTCCAGGGACGGTTCGAACACCGGGGAGCTGTTTTTT.

This chain links TRBV5-4 with TRBJ2-7; 8 positions match TRBD2. CDR3 length: 15 residues. Germline V gives CDR1 SGHNT, CDR2 YYREEE (reference sequence). Trimming cost V 0 bases and J 5 bases; bases outside gene matches: 7. The CDR3 sequence is CASSLAGGKENEQYF. The CDR3 DNA reads TGTGCCAGCAGCTTGGCGGGGGGGAAGGAAAACGAGCAGTACTTC.

The chain recombines TRBV4-3 with TRBJ2-5; D call uncertain. This CDR3 is 15 amino acids long. Trimming stripped 4 bases from V and 2 bases from J, with 14 bases between. Germline-derived CDR1 and CDR2 are LGHNA and YSLEER. CDR3 nucleotides: TGCGCCAGCAGCCTTGGGGTTGGCGGTCAAGAGACCCAGTACTTC. It specifies CASSLGVGGQETQYF.